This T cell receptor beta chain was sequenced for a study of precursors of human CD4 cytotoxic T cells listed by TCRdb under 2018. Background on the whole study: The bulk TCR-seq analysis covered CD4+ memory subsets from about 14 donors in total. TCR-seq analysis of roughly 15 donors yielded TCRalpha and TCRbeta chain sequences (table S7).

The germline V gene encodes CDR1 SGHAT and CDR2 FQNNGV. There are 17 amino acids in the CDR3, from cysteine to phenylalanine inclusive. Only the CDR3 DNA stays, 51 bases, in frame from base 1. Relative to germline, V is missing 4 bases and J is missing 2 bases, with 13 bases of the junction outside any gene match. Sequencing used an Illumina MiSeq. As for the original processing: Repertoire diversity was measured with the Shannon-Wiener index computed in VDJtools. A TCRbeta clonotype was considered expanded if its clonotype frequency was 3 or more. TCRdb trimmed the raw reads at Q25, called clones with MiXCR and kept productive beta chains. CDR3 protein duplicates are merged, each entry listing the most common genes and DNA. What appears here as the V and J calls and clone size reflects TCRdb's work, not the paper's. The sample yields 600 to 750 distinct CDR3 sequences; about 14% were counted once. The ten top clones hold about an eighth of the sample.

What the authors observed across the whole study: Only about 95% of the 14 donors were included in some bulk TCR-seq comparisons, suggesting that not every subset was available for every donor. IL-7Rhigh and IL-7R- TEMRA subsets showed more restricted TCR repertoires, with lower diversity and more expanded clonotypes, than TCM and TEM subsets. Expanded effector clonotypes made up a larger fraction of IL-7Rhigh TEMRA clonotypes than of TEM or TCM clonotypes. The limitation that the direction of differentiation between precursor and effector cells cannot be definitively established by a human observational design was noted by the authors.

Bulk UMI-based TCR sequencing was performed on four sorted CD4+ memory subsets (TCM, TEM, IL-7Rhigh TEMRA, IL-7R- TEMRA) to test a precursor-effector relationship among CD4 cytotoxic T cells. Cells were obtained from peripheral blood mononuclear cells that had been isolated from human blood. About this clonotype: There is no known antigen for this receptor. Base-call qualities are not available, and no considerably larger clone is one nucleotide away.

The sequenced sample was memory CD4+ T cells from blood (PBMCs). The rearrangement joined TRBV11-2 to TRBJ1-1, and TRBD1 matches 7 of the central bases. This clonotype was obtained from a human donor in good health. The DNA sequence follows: TGTGCCAGCAGCTCCTTCAGGGGGGGAGGTGTTAACACTGAAGCTTTCTTT. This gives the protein CASSSFRGGGVNTEAFF. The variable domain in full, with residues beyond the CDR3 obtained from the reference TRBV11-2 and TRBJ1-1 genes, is EAGVAQSPRYKIIEKRQSVAFWCNPISGHATLYWYQQILGQGPKLLIQFQNNGVVDDSQLPKDRFSAERLKGVDSTLKIQPAKLEDSAVYLCASSSFRGGGVNTEAFFGQGTRLTVV.